These 6 T cell receptor beta chains were sequenced from one sample in a study of OX40 agonist ivuxolimab in advanced cancers. Sequenced by immunoSEQ multiplex PCR; TCRdb stores in-frame clones only, minus some. Of around 62,000 clones listed, approximately 86% are singletons. The input for sequencing was CD4+ or CD8+ T cells sorted from blood, taken in a trial of the OX40 agonist ivuxolimab. These receptors were obtained from an adult with an advanced solid tumor such as melanoma, head and neck, liver or kidney cancer.

The rearrangement links TRBV15 to TRBJ2-3; possibly TRBD2 for D (5 bases). The CDR3 consists of 15 residues. The ends were cut back, 1 base at V and 0 bases at J, with 8 bases in the middle. The germline CDR1 and CDR2 sequences are LNHNV and YYDKDF (reference sequence). CDR3 amino acids: CATSRGGGSTDTQYF. CDR3 nucleotides: TGTGCCACCAGCAGAGGCGGCGGGAGCACAGATACGCAGTATTTT.

The chain combines TRBV7-6 with TRBJ1-3; no clear D. Trimming pared 3 bases from V and 0 bases from J, leaving 6 bases between. This CDR3 has 14 residues. The germline CDR1 and CDR2 sequences are SGHVS and FNYEAQ. In DNA, the CDR3 is TGTGCCAGCAGCTTCAGCGTCTCTGGAAACACCATATATTTT. Translation: CASSFSVSGNTIYF.

The chain couples TRBV6-6 to TRBJ1-3, with D tentatively TRBD1 (5 bases). This CDR3 region has 13 residues. Germline V gene lookup returns CDR1 MNHNY and CDR2 SVGAGI (reference sequence). The V and J ends lost 6 bases and 4 bases respectively, with 10 bases between them. As DNA, the CDR3 is TGTGCCAGCAGAAAGGGGCAGGGAAACACCATATATTTT. Residues: CASRKGQGNTIYF.

V and J are TRBV10-3 and TRBJ2-2, with D unresolved. CDR1 and CDR2 (germline): ENHRY, SYGVKD. The CDR3 contains 12 residues. V lost 4 bases to trimming and J lost 8 bases, with 8 bases between them. The CDR3 sequence: CAISVSWGELFF. The CDR3 bases are TGTGCCATCAGTGTTTCGTGGGGGGAGCTGTTTTTT.

The chain recombines TRBV5-1 with TRBJ2-7; no firm D call. Germline values: CDR1 SGHRS, CDR2 YFSETQ. Trimming shortened V by 2 bases and J by 0 bases, and 9 bases separated the two germline ends. This CDR3 comprises 14 residues. This chain's CDR3 is CASSFNEPSYEQYF. CDR3 in DNA: TGCGCCAGCAGCTTTAACGAACCCTCCTACGAGCAGTACTTC.

V and J are TRBV5-1 and TRBJ2-5, with a tentative D call TRBD1 (5 bases). The length of the CDR3 is 14 residues. The germline CDR1 and CDR2 sequences are SGHRS and YFSETQ. V lost 2 bases, J lost 3 bases, and 11 bases lay in between. In DNA form, the CDR3 reads TGCGCCAGCAGCTTCCAGGGTAGGGAAGAGACCCAGTACTTC. This sequence encodes CASSFQGREETQYF.